The next 19 T cell receptor beta chains were all read from a single sample in a study of blood T cell repertoires in COVID-19. Assay: immunoSEQ multiplex PCR; the TCRdb copy retains only in-frame clones and omits some. This table holds fewer than 200,000 clones, approximately 87% found once. Sequencing was done on a sample of PBMCs or T cells enriched from blood (not recorded which). These receptors originate from a woman aged 45-59 years who had recovered from COVID-19.

The CDR3 coding sequence is TGTGCCACCAGCAGAGATTTTCAGGGGCAAAATGAAAAACTGTTTTTT. It specifies CATSRDFQGQNEKLFF. This chain connects TRBV15 to TRBJ1-4; weak D call: TRBD1 (6 bases). Germline lookup yields CDR1 LNHNV and CDR2 YYDKDF (reference sequence). Trimming took 0 bases from V and 5 from J, leaving 13 bases between them. The CDR3 is 16 amino acids.

The rearrangement links TRBV27 to TRBJ2-2; 7 bases line up with TRBD2. Germline CDR1 and CDR2: MNHEY and SMNVEV (reference sequence). The CDR3 totals 13 residues. V shed 3 bases, J shed 5 bases, and the junction held 0 bases outside the gene matches. CDR3 sequence reads: CASSFGGTGELFF. As DNA, the CDR3 is TGTGCCAGCAGTTTCGGGGGGACCGGGGAGCTGTTTTTT.

The rearrangement joins TRBV6-4 to TRBJ2-1; 10 nucleotides line up with TRBD2. CDR3 length: 15 residues. Germline assignment: CDR1 MRHNA and CDR2 SNTAGT. After removal of 3 bases from V and 8 bases from J, the junction contained 7 bases not matched to a gene. The CDR3 region has the DNA TGTGCCAGCAGTGAGGCGAGCGGGGGGGTGGATGAGCAGTTCTTC. Residues: CASSEASGGVDEQFF.

Here the CDR3 DNA reads TGTGCCAGCAGTTTAAGCCCCCGACAAAACAGGGGGTTGGGGGACACCATATATTTT. Its protein is CASSLSPRQNRGLGDTIYF. The chain uses TRBV28 and TRBJ1-3, with 8 bases matching TRBD1. V gave up 2 bases and J gave up 8 bases; unmatched junction bases: 20. Germline CDR1 MDHEN, CDR2 SYDVKM. This CDR3 contains 19 residues.

The rearrangement uses TRBV29-1 and TRBJ1-1; TRBD1 might be the D (5 bases). This CDR3 has 11 amino acids. The germline gives CDR1 SQVTM, CDR2 ANQGSEA. Trimming removed 7 bases from V and 7 bases from J, with 13 bases in between. The CDR3 region has the DNA TGCAGCGCCGAGGTCCAGGGTGAAGCTTTCTTT. Its protein product is CSAEVQGEAFF.

This clone showed up just a few times. The V call is TRBV5-1, the J call TRBJ1-2, with D possibly matching TRBD1 (6 bases). Germline V gene data show CDR1 as SGHRS and CDR2 as YFSETQ. The V end lost 0 bases, the J end lost 8 bases, and 14 bases lay between the germline ends. The CDR3 spans 14 residues. In nucleotides, the CDR3 is TGCGCCAGCAGCTTGGAACAGGGCTCGGCCGGCTACACCTTC. Translating it yields CASSLEQGSAGYTF.

The chain combines TRBV3-1 (or the pseudogene TRBV3-2) with TRBJ1-4, with 7 bases identical to TRBD1. V lost 5 bases to trimming and J lost 8 bases; unmatched junction nucleotides: 8. The CDR3 spans 14 residues. Germline V lookup: CDR1 LGHDT, CDR2 YNNKEL (reference sequence). DNA for the CDR3: TGTGCCAGCAGCGACAGGGTGACAGAGGAAAAACTGTTTTTT. This sequence encodes CASSDRVTEEKLFF.

The chain is built from TRBV5-4 and TRBJ2-2; 7 nucleotides line up with TRBD2. The germline V gene encodes CDR1 SGHNT and CDR2 YYREEE (reference sequence). The CDR3 runs 14 residues. V trimming: 0 bases; J trimming: 4 bases; junction bases outside the gene matches: 0. The DNA for the CDR3 is TGTGCCAGCAGCTTGGGGACTAGCACCGGGGAGCTGTTTTTT. This codes for CASSLGTSTGELFF. Supplemented by reference TRBV5-4 and TRBJ2-2, the full variable domain reads ETGVTQSPTHLIKTRGQQVTLRCSSQSGHNTVSWYQQALGQGPQFIFQYYREEENGRGNFPPRFSGLQFPNYSSELNVNALELDDSALYLCASSLGTSTGELFFGEGSRLTVL.

A remark on this clone: Other DNA sequences in the same sample also yield this CDR3. The rearrangement uses TRBV19 and TRBJ1-3, with unresolved D. Germline loops: CDR1 LNHDA, CDR2 SQIVND (reference sequence). Trimming removed 9 bases from V and 0 bases from J, with 12 bases in between. This CDR3 contains 14 residues. CDR3 bases: TGTGCCAGCCTAGACCGTAGCTCTGGAAACACCATATATTTT. This encodes CASLDRSSGNTIYF.

V usage is TRBV7-2 and J usage is TRBJ2-3, with 7 bases fitting TRBD2. V trimming: 2 bases; J trimming: 5 bases; junction bases outside the gene matches: 13. This CDR3 has 17 amino acids. The germline CDR1 and CDR2 sequences are SGHTA and FQGNSA. The DNA for the CDR3 is TGTGCCAGCAGCTTACGGGGGGTAGCAGTTAATCGAGATACGCAGTATTTT. It is translated as CASSLRGVAVNRDTQYF.

The chain carries TRBV2 and TRBJ1-2, with no clear D. Trimming left V 3 bases short and J 5 bases short, with 10 bases between. The V gene's germline CDR1 is SNHLY and CDR2 FYNNEI. The length of the CDR3 is 13 residues. The chain's CDR3 is CASSEQAPYGYTF. The CDR3 DNA reads TGTGCCAGCAGTGAGCAGGCCCCTTATGGCTACACCTTC.

The chain has TRBV7-2 and TRBJ2-1, with TRBD1 matching 9 bases. Germline CDR1 SGHTA, CDR2 FQGNSA. There are 15 residues in the CDR3. V shed 3 bases, J shed 16 bases, and the junction held 16 bases outside the gene matches. Written as DNA, the CDR3 is TGTGCCAGCAGCTTCTCCGGGACAGGGACAGTCCCTCATTTCTTC. Its translation: CASSFSGTGTVPHFF.

The chain joins TRBV6-5 to TRBJ1-3, with no clear D. The CDR3 spans 14 residues. V lost 8 bases and J lost 0, with 11 bases in between. Germline V gene data show CDR1 as MNHEY and CDR2 as SVGAGI. CDR3: CASGGKGSGNTIYF. The CDR3, as DNA: TGTGCCAGCGGAGGGAAGGGCTCTGGAAACACCATATATTTT.

The CDR3 protein is CASSFVSGDYEQYV. The CDR3 DNA sequence: TGTGCCAGCAGCTTCGTCAGCGGAGACTACGAGCAGTACGTC. The rearrangement joins TRBV7-2 to TRBJ2-7, with D maybe TRBD2 (5 bases). Trimming removed 3 bases at V and 3 bases at J, with 12 bases between. Looked up from germline, CDR1 is SGHTA and CDR2 is FQGNSA. CDR3 size: 14 residues.

The chain recombines TRBV5-8 with TRBJ2-3; D remains ambiguous. V gave up 0 bases and J gave up 3 bases, with 8 bases separating them. Germline assignment: CDR1 SGHTS and CDR2 YDEGEE. This CDR3 comprises 14 residues. The CDR3 bases are TGTGCCAGCAGCTTGGTTGGCAGTACAGATACGCAGTATTTT. Encoded protein: CASSLVGSTDTQYF.

V is TRBV24-1 and J is TRBJ1-1; 8 bases align to TRBD1. V lost 10 bases and J lost 4; bases outside the gene matches: 7. There are 13 residues in the CDR3. Germline V gene data show CDR1 as KGHDR and CDR2 as SFDVKD. CDR3: CATGTGDGTEAFF. As DNA, the CDR3 is TGTGCCACGGGGACAGGAGACGGCACTGAAGCTTTCTTT.

The gene calls are TRBV29-1 and TRBJ2-2, with D unresolved. Germline CDR1 reads SQVTM; CDR2 reads ANQGSEA. This CDR3 has 15 residues. Trimming cost V 8 bases and J 0 bases, with 16 bases left between them. CDR3 DNA sequence: TGCAGCTTCCTGGGCGACGGCCCGAACACCGGGGAGCTGTTTTTT. As protein: CSFLGDGPNTGELFF.

The CDR3, as DNA: TGTGCCAGTACCCCCGGGACAACGAACACTGAAGCTTTCTTT. Residues: CASTPGTTNTEAFF. The chain carries TRBV19 and TRBJ1-1; the D gene is possibly TRBD1 (6 bases). This CDR3 comprises 14 residues. The V and J ends lost 7 bases and 1 base respectively, with 13 bases between them. CDR1 is LNHDA, CDR2 SQIVND, per germline (reference sequence).

V and J are TRBV6-4 and TRBJ2-3, with 11 positions matching TRBD2. Germline lookup yields CDR1 MRHNA and CDR2 SNTAGT. The CDR3 has 15 amino acids. J gave up 4 bases and V 2 bases, and 2 bases lay outside the gene matches. This CDR3 reads CASSDTSGSADTQYF. The CDR3 nucleotides are TGTGCCAGCAGTGACACTAGCGGGAGTGCAGATACGCAGTATTTT.